A single sample is the source of the 26 T cell receptor beta chains below, sequenced in a study of control samples from healthy donors and cancer patients. The table came from immunoSEQ multiplex PCR; TCRdb's copy has only in-frame clones and leaves some out. The sample records 50,000 to 70,000 clones, roughly 88% being singletons. Sequencing input: blood. These receptors were taken from a man aged 50-60 years in good health.

This sequence joins TRBV10-2 and TRBJ2-5; 8 positions match TRBD1. V was pared by 5 bases and J by 4 bases, with 9 bases of the junction left unmatched. CDR1 is WSHSY, CDR2 SAAADI, per germline. This CDR3 has 15 amino acids. CDR3 loop: CASSLPWTGRETQYF. The CDR3, as DNA: TGCGCCAGCAGTCTCCCCTGGACAGGGAGAGAGACCCAGTACTTC.

The chain carries TRBV27 and TRBJ2-2; no definite D call. The CDR3 covers 13 residues. The germline V and J ends were trimmed by 4 bases and 3 bases, with 6 bases remaining between them. Germline V gene data show CDR1 as MNHEY and CDR2 as SMNVEV (reference sequence). The CDR3 nucleotides read TGTGCCAGCAGTTCCCCTGACACCGGGGAGCTGTTTTTT. As protein: CASSSPDTGELFF.

The CDR3 sequence: CASRPTSGATGELFF. CDR3 coding DNA: TGTGCCAGTAGGCCGACTAGCGGGGCCACCGGGGAGCTGTTTTTT. V gene TRBV19 combines with J gene TRBJ2-2; 11 positions agree with TRBD2. The junction had 4 bases not matched to a gene; V was cut back by 6 bases and J by 4 bases. This CDR3 is built from 15 residues. The germline V gene has CDR1 LNHDA and CDR2 SQIVND (reference sequence).

This chain links TRBV6-5 with TRBJ2-1; 8 bases are shared with TRBD2. CDR3 length: 14 amino acids. Germline CDR1 MNHEY, CDR2 SVGAGI. The ends lost 4 bases at V and 7 bases at J; junction bases unmatched: 6. The CDR3 here is CASSLASGWNEQFF. CDR3 bases: TGTGCCAGCAGTTTGGCTAGCGGGTGGAATGAGCAGTTCTTC.

In its sample, this clone was seen once. The V gene is TRBV28, the J gene TRBJ1-5, with 7 nucleotides matching TRBD1. Per the germline V gene, CDR1 is MDHEN and CDR2 is SYDVKM. The CDR3 is 17 residues long. With V trimmed by 6 bases and J by 0 bases, 11 bases remained unmatched. CDR3 in DNA: TGTGCCAGCAGACCCTGGGGACAGATGGATAGCAATCAGCCCCAGCATTTT. Translation: CASRPWGQMDSNQPQHF.

This chain uses TRBV4-1 with TRBJ2-7; TRBD2 matches at 7 bases. Trimming removed 1 base from V and 2 bases from J; junction bases left unmatched: 8. The CDR3 totals 16 residues. CDR1 is MGHRA and CDR2 is YSYEKL in the germline V gene. The CDR3 sequence: CASSQVVLAATYEQYF. CDR3 nucleotides: TGCGCCAGCAGCCAAGTCGTGCTAGCGGCCACCTACGAGCAGTACTTC.

The CDR3: CASSGEPGLAAYEQYF. The CDR3 DNA follows: TGTGCCAGCAGCGGGGAGCCGGGACTAGCAGCCTACGAGCAGTACTTC. The chain is built from TRBV9 and TRBJ2-7, with 9 bases fitting TRBD2. J was trimmed by 2 bases and V by 3 bases; bases with no gene match: 9. Germline CDR1 is SGDLS and CDR2 is YYNGEE. This CDR3 has 16 residues.

The chain links TRBV19 to TRBJ2-5, with D possibly TRBD2 on 5 matching bases. CDR3 size: 12 residues. Looked up from germline, CDR1 is LNHDA and CDR2 is SQIVND (reference sequence). Trimming shortened V by 3 bases and J by 7 bases, and 9 bases separated the two germline ends. This chain's CDR3 is CASSMTIGTQYF. The CDR3 DNA reads TGTGCCAGTAGTATGACTATTGGGACCCAGTACTTC.

The V and J genes are TRBV29-1 and TRBJ2-1, with D uncertain. CDR1 and CDR2 (germline): SQVTM, ANQGSEA. This CDR3 region has 11 residues. The V end was cut by 5 bases, the J end by 5 bases, with 7 bases between. CDR3 coding DNA: TGCAGCGTTTTCCAGGACAATGAGCAGTTCTTC. This translates into CSVFQDNEQFF.

V usage is TRBV3-1 (or the pseudogene TRBV3-2) and J usage is TRBJ2-1; 13 positions match TRBD2. CDR1 and CDR2 (germline): LGHDT, YNNKEL (reference sequence). V lost 4 bases, J lost 3 bases, and 12 bases stayed unmatched. CDR3 length: 19 amino acids. CDR3 protein: CASSRGTSGTLGVYNEQFF. The CDR3 region has the DNA TGTGCCAGCAGCCGGGGGACTAGCGGGACTCTAGGGGTCTACAATGAGCAGTTCTTC.

J is TRBJ2-2 and V is TRBV27; no firm D call. The CDR3 is 14 amino acids. V was clipped by 8 bases and J by 2 bases, with 12 bases between them. Germline V gene sequence: CDR1 MNHEY, CDR2 SMNVEV (reference sequence). DNA for the CDR3: TGTGCCAGCTTCGGATCGAGTAACACCGGGGAGCTGTTTTTT. It encodes CASFGSSNTGELFF.

The chain couples TRBV10-1 to TRBJ2-3; TRBD2 matches at 7 bases. The CDR3 spans 14 residues. Germline CDR1 is WNHNN and CDR2 is SYGVQD (reference sequence). V lost 8 bases and J lost 3; bases outside the gene matches: 8. The DNA of the CDR3 is TGCGCCAGCGGGGGGGACCCCAGAACAGATACGCAGTATTTT. It specifies CASGGDPRTDTQYF.

This chain uses TRBV5-1 with TRBJ2-2; 8 positions agree with TRBD2. Germline V gene sequence: CDR1 SGHRS, CDR2 YFSETQ. This CDR3 contains 17 residues. With V trimmed by 4 bases and J by 4 bases, 12 bases remained unmatched. CDR3 nucleotides: TGCGCCAGCAGCACCTACCAGGCGGGGGGAGGCACCGGGGAGCTGTTTTTT. Translation gives CASSTYQAGGGTGELFF.

CDR3 region: CASSERAVRAEAFF. In DNA, the CDR3 is TGTGCCAGTAGTGAAAGGGCGGTTAGGGCTGAAGCTTTCTTT. This rearrangement joins TRBV19 to TRBJ1-1; no definite D call. This CDR3 is built from 14 residues. The germline V gene encodes CDR1 LNHDA and CDR2 SQIVND (reference sequence). Trimming pared 5 bases from V and 6 bases from J, leaving 16 bases between.

This clone has just a few counts. J is TRBJ2-2 and V is TRBV5-6; D gene unclear. This CDR3 has 18 residues. Trimming stripped 0 bases from V and 0 bases from J, with 15 bases between. Germline V lookup: CDR1 SGHDT, CDR2 YYEEEE. The CDR3 is CASSLVPLGLANTGELFF. DNA for the CDR3: TGTGCCAGCAGCTTGGTTCCTCTTGGTCTAGCGAACACCGGGGAGCTGTTTTTT.

The V gene is TRBV6-1, the J gene TRBJ1-3; D not certain. Germline values: CDR1 MNHNS, CDR2 SASEGT. V was clipped by 1 base and J by 7 bases, with 8 bases between them. This CDR3 is 13 amino acids long. The CDR3 region has the DNA TGTGCCAGCAGTGAAGGAGTTGGCAACACCATATATTTT. Translation gives CASSEGVGNTIYF.

The chain joins TRBV28 to TRBJ2-5; 11 bases align to TRBD2. V lost 5 bases, J lost 3 bases, and 8 bases stayed unmatched. Germline lookup yields CDR1 MDHEN and CDR2 SYDVKM. The CDR3 totals 16 residues. CDR3 DNA sequence: TGTGCCAGCAGTCCCCCCCCACTAGCGGGAGAAGAGACCCAGTACTTC. It specifies CASSPPPLAGEETQYF.

This sequence joins TRBV9 and TRBJ2-2, with D tentatively TRBD2 (6 bases). CDR1 is SGDLS, CDR2 YYNGEE, per germline. Trimming removed 3 bases at V and 8 bases at J, with 20 bases between. The CDR3 spans 16 residues. CDR3 amino acids: CASSASTGTFIGELFF. The CDR3 DNA sequence: TGTGCCAGCAGCGCCTCAACCGGGACTTTCATAGGGGAGCTGTTTTTT.

The chain uses TRBV4-2 and TRBJ2-7; 9 nucleotides line up with TRBD1. The CDR3 length is 14 residues. The V segment lost 5 bases and the J segment 4 bases; nucleotides outside the gene matches: 6. Per germline, CDR1 LGHNA and CDR2 YNFKEQ. The CDR3 DNA sequence: TGTGCCAGCAGCTACGGGACAGGGAGATACGAGCAGTACTTC. As protein: CASSYGTGRYEQYF.

The chain has TRBV4-3 and TRBJ2-3, with 12 positions matching TRBD1. J gave up 6 bases and V 2 bases, and 9 bases lay outside the gene matches. Looked up from germline, CDR1 is LGHNA and CDR2 is YSLEER. This CDR3 contains 17 residues. The chain's CDR3 is CASSQNPGTGGPDTQYF. CDR3 nucleotides: TGCGCCAGCAGCCAAAACCCCGGGACAGGGGGCCCGGATACGCAGTATTTT.

This chain links TRBV6-6 with TRBJ1-3; D is unresolved. This CDR3 is built from 11 residues. With 7 bases removed from V and 2 bases from J, the gap between germline ends came to 3 bases. Germline lookup yields CDR1 MNHNY and CDR2 SVGAGI (reference sequence). The chain's CDR3 is CASIAGNTIYF. In nucleotides, the CDR3 is TGTGCCAGCATAGCTGGAAACACCATATATTTT.

DNA for the CDR3: TGTGCCAGCAGCCAAGTAAAGCAGGGGGCAAGAGATACGCAGTATTTT. Protein product: CASSQVKQGARDTQYF. The genes are TRBV3-1 (or the pseudogene TRBV3-2) and TRBJ2-3; 8 nucleotides align to TRBD1. The CDR3 has 16 amino acids. J was trimmed by 5 bases and V by 1 base; bases with no gene match: 8. Germline V lookup: CDR1 LGHDT, CDR2 YNNKEL (reference sequence).

J is TRBJ2-7 and V is TRBV11-3; TRBD2 aligns across 10 bases. CDR3 length: 14 amino acids. Trimming took 3 bases from V and 2 from J; bases not matched to a gene: 1. Germline CDR1 reads SGHNT; CDR2 reads YENEEA. In DNA, the CDR3 is TGTGCCAGCAGCTTTGGGACTAGCGCCTACGAGCAGTACTTC. This codes for CASSFGTSAYEQYF.

The chain is built from TRBV7-3 and TRBJ1-4, with D maybe TRBD1 (5 bases). Germline V gene lookup returns CDR1 SGHTA and CDR2 FQGTGA. The CDR3 has 15 residues. Trimming left V 5 bases short and J 6 bases short, with 16 bases between. CDR3 coding DNA: TGTGCCAGCAGCCCTGGGACGGGTCTGGATGAAAAACTGTTTTTT. Amino acids: CASSPGTGLDEKLFF.

The V call is TRBV10-3, the J call TRBJ2-7; D is undetermined. The length of the CDR3 is 12 residues. V lost 7 bases, J lost 6 bases, and 13 bases lay in between. Germline V gene sequence: CDR1 ENHRY, CDR2 SYGVKD. CDR3 in DNA: TGTGCCATCATCTCTGATGAGCGCGAGCAGTACTTC. Protein product: CAIISDEREQYF.

The count of this clone is one. The V call is TRBV2, the J call TRBJ1-5; unclear D gene. The CDR3 extends over 14 amino acids. The V end lost 2 bases, the J end lost 3 bases, and 8 bases lay between the germline ends. Germline V gene data show CDR1 as SNHLY and CDR2 as FYNNEI. The CDR3 sequence is CASSERRINQPQHF. As DNA, the CDR3 is TGTGCCAGCAGTGAACGCCGGATCAATCAGCCCCAGCATTTT.